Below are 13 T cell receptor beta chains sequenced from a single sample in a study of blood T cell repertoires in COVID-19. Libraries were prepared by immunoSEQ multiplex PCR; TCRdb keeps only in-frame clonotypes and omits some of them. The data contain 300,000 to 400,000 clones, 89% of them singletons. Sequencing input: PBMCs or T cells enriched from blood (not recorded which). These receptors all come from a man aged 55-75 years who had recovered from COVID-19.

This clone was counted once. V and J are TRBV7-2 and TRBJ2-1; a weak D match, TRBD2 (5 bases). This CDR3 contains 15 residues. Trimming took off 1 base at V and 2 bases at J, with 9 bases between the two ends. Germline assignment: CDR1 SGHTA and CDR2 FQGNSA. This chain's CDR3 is CASSLGGVTYNEQFF. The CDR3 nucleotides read TGTGCCAGCAGCTTAGGGGGAGTCACCTACAATGAGCAGTTCTTC.

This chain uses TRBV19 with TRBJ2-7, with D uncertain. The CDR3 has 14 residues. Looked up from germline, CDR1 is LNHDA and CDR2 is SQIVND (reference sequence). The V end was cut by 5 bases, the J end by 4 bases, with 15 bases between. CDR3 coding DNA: TGTGCCAGTAGTGAAGGAGCGTCTTTGTACGAGCAGTACTTC. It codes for CASSEGASLYEQYF. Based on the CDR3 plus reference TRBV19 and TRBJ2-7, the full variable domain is DGGITQSPKYLFRKEGQNVTLSCEQNLNHDAMYWYRQDPGQGLRLIYYSQIVNDFQKGDIAEGYSVSREKKESFPLTVTSAQKNPTAFYLCASSEGASLYEQYFGPGTRLTVT.

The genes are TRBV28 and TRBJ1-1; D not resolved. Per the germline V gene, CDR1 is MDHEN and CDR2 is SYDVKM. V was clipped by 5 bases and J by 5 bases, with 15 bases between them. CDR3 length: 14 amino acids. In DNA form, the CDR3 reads TGTGCCAGCAGTACCCGGACGGGAGGGACTGAAGCTTTCTTT. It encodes CASSTRTGGTEAFF.

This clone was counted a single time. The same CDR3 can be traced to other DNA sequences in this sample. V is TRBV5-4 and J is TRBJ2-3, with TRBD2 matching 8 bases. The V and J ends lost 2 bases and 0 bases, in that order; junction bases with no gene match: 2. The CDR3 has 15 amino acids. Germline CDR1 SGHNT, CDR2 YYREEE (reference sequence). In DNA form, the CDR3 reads TGTGCCAGCAGCTTACTAGCGGCTAGCACAGATACGCAGTATTTT. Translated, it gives CASSLLAASTDTQYF.

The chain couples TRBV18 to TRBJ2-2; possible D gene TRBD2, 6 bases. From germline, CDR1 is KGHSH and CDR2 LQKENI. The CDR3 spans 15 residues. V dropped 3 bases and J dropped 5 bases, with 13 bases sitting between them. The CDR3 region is CASSPTRGATGELFF. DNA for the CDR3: TGTGCCAGCTCACCGACGCGGGGCGCAACCGGGGAGCTGTTTTTT.

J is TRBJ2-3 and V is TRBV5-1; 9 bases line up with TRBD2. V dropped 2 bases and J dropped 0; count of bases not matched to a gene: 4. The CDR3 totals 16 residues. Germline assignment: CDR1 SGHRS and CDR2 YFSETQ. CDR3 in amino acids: CASSLPGLASTDTQYF. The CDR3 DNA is TGCGCCAGCAGCTTACCGGGACTAGCAAGCACAGATACGCAGTATTTT.

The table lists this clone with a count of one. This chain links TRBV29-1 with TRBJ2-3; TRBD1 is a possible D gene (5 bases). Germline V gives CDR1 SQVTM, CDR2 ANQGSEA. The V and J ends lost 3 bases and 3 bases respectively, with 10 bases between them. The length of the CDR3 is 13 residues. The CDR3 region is CSVDRQTTDTQYF. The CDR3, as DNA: TGCAGCGTTGATAGACAGACAACAGATACGCAGTATTTT.

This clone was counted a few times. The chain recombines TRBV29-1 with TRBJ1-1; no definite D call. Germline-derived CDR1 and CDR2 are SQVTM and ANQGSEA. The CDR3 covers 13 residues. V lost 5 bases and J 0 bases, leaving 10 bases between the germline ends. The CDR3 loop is CSVTTRMNTEAFF. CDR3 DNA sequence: TGCAGCGTTACCACAAGAATGAACACTGAAGCTTTCTTT.

The CDR3 DNA reads as TGTGCCAGCAGCCAACAGGGGGCCATCGGAGACACTGAAGCTTTCTTT. Translating it yields CASSQQGAIGDTEAFF. The chain links TRBV3-1 (or the pseudogene TRBV3-2) to TRBJ1-1; 8 positions agree with TRBD1. This CDR3 is built from 16 residues. CDR1 LGHDT and CDR2 YNNKEL come from the germline V gene (reference sequence). V lost 2 bases and J lost 3; bases outside the gene matches: 8.

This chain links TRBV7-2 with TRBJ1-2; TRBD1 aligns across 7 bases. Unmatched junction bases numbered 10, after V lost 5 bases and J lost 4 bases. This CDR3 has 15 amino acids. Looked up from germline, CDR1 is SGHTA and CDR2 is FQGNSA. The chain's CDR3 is CASSEGQLRLYGYTF. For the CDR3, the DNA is TGTGCCAGCAGCGAGGGACAGCTACGACTCTATGGCTACACCTTC.

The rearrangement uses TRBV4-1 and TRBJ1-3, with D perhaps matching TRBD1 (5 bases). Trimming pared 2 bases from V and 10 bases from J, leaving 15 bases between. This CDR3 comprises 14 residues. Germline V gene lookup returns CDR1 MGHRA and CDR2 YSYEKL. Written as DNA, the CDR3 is TGCGCCAGCAGCCAAATCGCGAGGGACTCGACCATATATTTT. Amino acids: CASSQIARDSTIYF.

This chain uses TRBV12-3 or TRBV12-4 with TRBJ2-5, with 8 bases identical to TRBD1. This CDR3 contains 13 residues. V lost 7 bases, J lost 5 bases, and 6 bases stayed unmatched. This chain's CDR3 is CASTNTGGETQYF. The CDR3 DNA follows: TGTGCCAGCACCAACACAGGGGGTGAGACCCAGTACTTC.

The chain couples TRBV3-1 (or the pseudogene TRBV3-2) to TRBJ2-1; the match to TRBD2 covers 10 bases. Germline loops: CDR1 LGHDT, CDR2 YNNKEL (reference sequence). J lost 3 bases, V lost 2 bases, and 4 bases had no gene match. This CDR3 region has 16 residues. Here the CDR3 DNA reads TGTGCCAGCAGCCAATACCGACTAGCGGGCTACAATGAGCAGTTCTTC. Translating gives CASSQYRLAGYNEQFF.